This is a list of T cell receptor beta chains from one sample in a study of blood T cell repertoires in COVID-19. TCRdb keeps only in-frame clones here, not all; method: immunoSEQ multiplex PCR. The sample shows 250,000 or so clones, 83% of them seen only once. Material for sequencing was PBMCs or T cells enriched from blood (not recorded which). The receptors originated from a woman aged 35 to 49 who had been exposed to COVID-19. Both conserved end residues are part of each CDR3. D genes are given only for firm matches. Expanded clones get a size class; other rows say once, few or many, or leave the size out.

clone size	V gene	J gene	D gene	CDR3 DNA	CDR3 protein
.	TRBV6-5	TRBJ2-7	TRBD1	TGTGCCAGCACCCTGGGACAGCAACTTTACGAGCAGTACTTC	CASTLGQQLYEQYF
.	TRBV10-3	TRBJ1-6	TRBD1	TGTGCCATCAGTGAGACGGGACAGGGGGATAGCTCCTATAATTCACCCCTCCACTTT	CAISETGQGDSSYNSPLHF
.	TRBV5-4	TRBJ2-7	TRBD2	TGTGCCAGCAGCTTGGCCGGGGTAGCGGGGGCCTACGAGCAGTACTTC	CASSLAGVAGAYEQYF
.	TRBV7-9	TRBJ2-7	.	TGTGCCAGCACAGACAGGTACTCCTACGAGCAGTACTTC	CASTDRYSYEQYF
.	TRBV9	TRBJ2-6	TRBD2	TGTGCCAGCAGCGACCAGACTAGCGGGCCGGGTACTGGGGCCAACGTCCTGACTTTC	CASSDQTSGPGTGANVLTF
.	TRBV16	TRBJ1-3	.	TGTGCCAGCAGCCTGGGGCTCTCTGGAAACACCATATATTTT	CASSLGLSGNTIYF
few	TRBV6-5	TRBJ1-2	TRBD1	TGTGCCAGCAGTTACTCTACAACGGGACAGTACTATGGCTACACCTTC	CASSYSTTGQYYGYTF
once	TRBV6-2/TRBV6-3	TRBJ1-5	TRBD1	TGTGCCAGCAGTTGGACAGGGAGATATCAGCCCCAGCATTTT	CASSWTGRYQPQHF
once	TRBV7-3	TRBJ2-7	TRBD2	TGTGCCAGCAGCTTTCTAGCGGGGGGCCACTACGAGCAGTACTTC	CASSFLAGGHYEQYF
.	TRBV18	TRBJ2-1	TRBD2	TGTGCCAGCTCATCCCTTGGGAGCGGGGGATACAATGAGCAGTTCTTC	CASSSLGSGGYNEQFF
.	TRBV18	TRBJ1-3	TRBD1	TGTGCCAGCTCACCACGGGACAGCCTCGACACCATATATTTT	CASSPRDSLDTIYF
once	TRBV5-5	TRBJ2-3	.	TGTGCCAGCAGCTTGGTCCTCTCCACAGATACGCAGTATTTT	CASSLVLSTDTQYF
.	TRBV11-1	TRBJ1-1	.	TGTGACTCCGGAGGGAGGGCGAACACTGAAGCTTTCTTT	CDSGGRANTEAFF
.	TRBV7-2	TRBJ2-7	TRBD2	TGTGCCAGCAGCCGGGACTATCGCTCCTACGAGCAGTACTTC	CASSRDYRSYEQYF
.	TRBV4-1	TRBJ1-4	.	TGCGCCAGCAGGGGCCGGGGAAAACTGTTTTTT	CASRGRGKLFF
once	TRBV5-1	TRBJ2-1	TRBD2	TGCGCCAGCAGCTTTCTTCCGACTAGCGGGGGGGACAATGAGCAGTTCTTC	CASSFLPTSGGDNEQFF
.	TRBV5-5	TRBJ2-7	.	TGTGCCAGCAGCTTGTCTGAACAGGGATACGAGCAGTACTTC	CASSLSEQGYEQYF